What follows describes a single T cell receptor beta chain. Its antigen is unidentified. A single heparinised draw of roughly 110 mL on average was taken per donor. Purity exceeded 95% in all sorted populations. The source of the sample is a study of beta chain features in type 1 diabetes. Overall study: Patient and healthy donor groups were alike in age, gender and cell yields.

Of the isolated RNA, all was reverse transcribed, and so the sequenced material was expressed TCRB transcripts. This table comes from immunoSEQ multiplex PCR, and its TCRdb copy is limited to in-frame clones, with some not included. The table records about 700,000 clones, roughly an eighth of them present only once. After removal of 4 bases from V and 0 bases from J, the junction contained 14 bases not matched to a gene. Germline assignment: CDR1 LGHNA and CDR2 YNFKEQ. The CDR3 runs to 20 residues. Findings and limits, study-wide: Patients with type 1 diabetes carried fewer insertions and had more deletions at their VDJ junctions. Among all four CD4+ subsets, Type 1 diabetes patients had TCRB CDR3s that were moderately but significantly shorter.

The sequenced sample was naive CD4+ T cells from blood. The receptor was isolated from a man aged 18 to 30 with type 1 diabetes. V usage is TRBV4-2 and J usage is TRBJ2-1, with TRBD2 matching 11 bases. The CDR3 here is CASSPRPGLAATSSYNEQFF. CDR3 nucleotide sequence: TGTGCCAGCAGCCCGAGACCGGGACTAGCGGCTACAAGCTCCTACAATGAGCAGTTCTTC.